This entry features one TCR beta chain sequence. These data originate in a study of post-analysis software for immune sequencing data. Every TCR beta cDNA library bore unique molecular identifiers. T cells numbering 1 to 10 million yielded 450,000 to 500,000 cDNA molecules. MiXCR, run by TCRdb on the PCR reads, gives a single entry per CDR3 protein. The sample gives 150,000 or so distinct CDR3 sequences, about 36% of which show up once; under 30% is in the top ten. V lost 4 bases and J lost 1, with 12 bases in between. Germline V gene lookup returns CDR1 SGHVS and CDR2 FQNEAQ. CDR3 length: 15 amino acids.

The specimen was blood, collected after autologous hematopoietic stem cell transplantation. The receptor was isolated from a girl aged 5 to 17 with multiple sclerosis. This rearrangement joins TRBV7-8 to TRBJ2-3; D uncertain. The CDR3 nucleotides read TGTGCCAGCAGCTCTACGACAACCCGCACAGATACGCAGTATTTT. It encodes CASSSTTTRTDTQYF.